The 12 T cell receptor beta chains below all came from one sample that was sequenced in a study of shared T cell receptors in the human thymus. Method: immunoSEQ multiplex PCR; TCRdb's copy keeps in-frame clones and lacks some. The profile covers 600,000 or so clones, with more than 70% appearing a single time and under 0.01% taken by the ten largest. Another study also made use of these data, one on human thymus T cells.

Sequencing was performed on thymocytes. Source of these receptors: a boy in the first two years of life with a congenital heart defect.

Remarks on this clone: A read error may account for a junction end that differs from germline. The rearrangement uses TRBV19 and TRBJ2-6; 9 nucleotides match TRBD1. This CDR3 is 11 amino acids long. In germline, CDR1 is LNHDA, CDR2 SQIVND (reference sequence). CDR3 loop: CASSRDRAISF. CDR3 sequence (DNA): TGTGCCAGTAGTAGGGACAGGGCAATCTCCTTC.

This chain links TRBV21-1 with TRBJ1-4; the DNA was not used to check the table's D call, TRBD1. TRBV21-1 is shown as a pseudogene. CDR3 length: 15 residues. CDR3 DNA: TGTGCCAGCAGCAAGGAGGACAGGCCCTCTGAAAAACTGTTTTTT. Its protein is CASSKEDRPSEKLFF.

The chain combines TRBV28 with TRBJ2-1; 7 bases align to TRBD2. Germline CDR1 and CDR2: MDHEN and SYDVKM. The ends lost 1 base at V and 3 bases at J; junction bases unmatched: 12. The CDR3 length is 18 residues. The CDR3 is CASSLFPDKRGNYNEQFF. DNA of the CDR3: TGTGCCAGCAGTTTATTCCCAGATAAGCGGGGCAACTACAATGAGCAGTTCTTC.

The genes are TRBV6-6 and TRBJ1-2; no definite D call. The V gene's germline CDR1 is MNHNY and CDR2 SVGAGI (reference sequence). The CDR3 extends over 12 amino acids. The V end was cut by 2 bases, the J end by 9 bases, with 10 bases between. The CDR3 DNA follows: TGTGCCAGCAGTTACACCATGACTTGCTACACCTTC. As protein: CASSYTMTCYTF.

In nucleotides, the CDR3 is TGTGCCAGCAGCCCGAAAGGGGGCGCAGATGAAAAACTGTTTTTT. Translating it yields CASSPKGGADEKLFF. The chain employs TRBV5-6 and TRBJ1-4; the match to TRBD1 covers 7 bases. Germline V gene sequence: CDR1 SGHDT, CDR2 YYEEEE. The CDR3 contains 15 residues. J was trimmed by 6 bases and V by 4 bases; bases with no gene match: 9. The variable domain in full, completed from reference TRBV5-6 and TRBJ1-4, reads DAGVTQSPTHLIKTRGQQVTLRCSPKSGHDTVSWYQQALGQGPQFIFQYYEEEERQRGNFPDRFSGHQFPNYSSELNVNALLLGDSALYLCASSPKGGADEKLFFGSGTQLSVL.

The chain uses TRBV27 and TRBJ2-2; tentatively, D is TRBD2 (6 bases). CDR1 and CDR2 from the germline V gene are MNHEY and SMNVEV (reference sequence). Trimming removed 10 bases from V and 2 bases from J, with 11 bases in between. This CDR3 is built from 13 residues. CDR3 residues: CATRDLNTGELFF. CDR3 DNA: TGTGCCACGCGGGACCTCAACACCGGGGAGCTGTTTTTT.

This clone appeared a single time. In DNA form, the CDR3 reads TGTGCCAGCAGCGGGACTAGCGGGGGGTACGTTGATACGCAGTATTTT. Translating gives CASSGTSGGYVDTQYF. The V call is TRBV9, the J call TRBJ2-3, with 14 bases lining up with TRBD2. J was trimmed by 6 bases and V by 3 bases; bases with no gene match: 6. Per the germline V gene, CDR1 is SGDLS and CDR2 is YYNGEE. This CDR3 has 16 residues.

This chain connects TRBV5-6 to TRBJ2-2; D might be TRBD2 (6 bases). This CDR3 contains 15 residues. The V and J ends lost 4 bases and 4 bases respectively, with 14 bases between them. Looked up from germline, CDR1 is SGHDT and CDR2 is YYEEEE. The CDR3, as DNA: TGTGCCAGCAGCGTGACTAGTGCCTTCACCGGGGAGCTGTTTTTT. Protein: CASSVTSAFTGELFF.

The genes are TRBV11-2 and TRBJ1-2; 9 positions agree with TRBD1. CDR1 SGHAT and CDR2 FQNNGV come from the germline V gene. CDR3 size: 16 residues. V shed 5 bases, J shed 6 bases, and the junction held 13 bases outside the gene matches. CDR3 loop: CASSPRPQGAEDGYTF. As DNA, the CDR3 is TGTGCCAGCAGCCCTAGGCCACAGGGGGCCGAAGATGGCTACACCTTC.

The rearrangement links TRBV9 to TRBJ2-1; 9 positions match TRBD2. The CDR3 is 17 residues long. V shed 3 bases and J 10 bases; nucleotides not matched to a gene: 17. Germline values: CDR1 SGDLS, CDR2 YYNGEE. CDR3 DNA: TGTGCCAGCAGCGGACAATACGGACTAGCGAGGGCATGGGAGCAGTTCTTC. It codes for CASSGQYGLARAWEQFF.

V gene TRBV28 combines with J gene TRBJ2-3; 8 bases fit TRBD2. V was clipped by 5 bases and J by 0 bases; unmatched bases: 13. Germline V CDR1 and CDR2: MDHEN, SYDVKM. The CDR3 is 18 residues long. This CDR3 reads CASSPLVGLEPSTDTQYF. The CDR3 DNA is TGTGCCAGCAGTCCCTTAGTGGGACTAGAACCTAGCACAGATACGCAGTATTTT.

Only a few counts were recorded for this clone. This chain links TRBV5-4 with TRBJ2-7; 7 nucleotides line up with TRBD1. Germline lookup yields CDR1 SGHNT and CDR2 YYREEE (reference sequence). CDR3 length: 16 amino acids. Trimming removed 0 bases from V and 2 bases from J; junction bases left unmatched: 8. CDR3 region: CASSLVVAGGPYEQYF. The CDR3 nucleotides are TGTGCCAGCAGCTTGGTAGTGGCAGGGGGTCCCTACGAGCAGTACTTC.